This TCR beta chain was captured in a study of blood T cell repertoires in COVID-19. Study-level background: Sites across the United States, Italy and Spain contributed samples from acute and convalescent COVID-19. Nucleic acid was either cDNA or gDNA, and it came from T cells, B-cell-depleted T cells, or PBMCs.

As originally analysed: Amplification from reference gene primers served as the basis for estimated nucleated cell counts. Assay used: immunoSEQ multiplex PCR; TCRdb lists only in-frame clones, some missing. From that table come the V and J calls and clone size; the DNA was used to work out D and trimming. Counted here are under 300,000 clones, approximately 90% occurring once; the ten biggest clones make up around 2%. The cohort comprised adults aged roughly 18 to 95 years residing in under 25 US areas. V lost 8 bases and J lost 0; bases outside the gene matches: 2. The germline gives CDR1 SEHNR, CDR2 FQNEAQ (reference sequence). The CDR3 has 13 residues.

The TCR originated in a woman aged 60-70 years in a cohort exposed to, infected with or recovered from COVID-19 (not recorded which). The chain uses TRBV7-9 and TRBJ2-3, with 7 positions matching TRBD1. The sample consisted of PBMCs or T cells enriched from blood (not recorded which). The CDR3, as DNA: TGTGCCAGCGACAGGGTTAGCACAGATACGCAGTATTTT. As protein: CASDRVSTDTQYF.